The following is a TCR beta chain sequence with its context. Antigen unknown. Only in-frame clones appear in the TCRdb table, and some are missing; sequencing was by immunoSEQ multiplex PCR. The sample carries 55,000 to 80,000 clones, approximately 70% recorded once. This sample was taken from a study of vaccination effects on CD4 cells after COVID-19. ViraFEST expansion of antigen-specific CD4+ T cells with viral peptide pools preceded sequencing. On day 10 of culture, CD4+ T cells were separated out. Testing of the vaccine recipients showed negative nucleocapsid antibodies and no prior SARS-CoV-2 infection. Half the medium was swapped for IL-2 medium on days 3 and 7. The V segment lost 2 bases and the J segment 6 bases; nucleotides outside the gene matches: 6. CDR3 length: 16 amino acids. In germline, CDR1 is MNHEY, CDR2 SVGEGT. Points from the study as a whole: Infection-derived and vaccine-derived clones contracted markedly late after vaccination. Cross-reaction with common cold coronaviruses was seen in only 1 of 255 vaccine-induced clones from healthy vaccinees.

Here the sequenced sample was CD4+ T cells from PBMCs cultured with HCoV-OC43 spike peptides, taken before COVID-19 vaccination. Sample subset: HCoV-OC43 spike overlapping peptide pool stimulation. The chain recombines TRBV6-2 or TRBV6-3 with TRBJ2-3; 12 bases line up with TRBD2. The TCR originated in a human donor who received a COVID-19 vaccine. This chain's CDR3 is CASSYRLAGGRDTQYF. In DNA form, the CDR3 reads TGTGCCAGCAGTTACCGGCTAGCGGGGGGGAGGGATACGCAGTATTTT.